A few counts support the clone carrying this T cell receptor (beta chain). Its target is unknown. This record comes from a study of identical twins. Study results and limitations: Excess sharing by twins proved weaker in beta out-of-frame sequences. There were fewer insertions in abundant cord blood beta clonotypes, but memory repertoires showed no such pattern. Invariant MAIT and iNKT cells could partly confound zero-insertion analyses.

MiXCR was run by TCRdb on the 5' RACE reads, yielding one entry per CDR3 protein. The sample includes 500,000 or so distinct CDR3 sequences, roughly 13% of them seen just once. Germline CDR1 and CDR2: GTSNPN and SVGIG (reference sequence). Trimming took off 4 bases at V and 4 bases at J, with 8 bases between the two ends. This CDR3 comprises 12 residues. Each donor (without exception) was a healthy Caucasian. These data also formed part of another study, on yellow fever vaccine responses in identical twins.

The TCR originated in a woman between 18 and 30 years old in good health. Material: CD4+ T cells sorted from blood. The V and J genes are TRBV30 and TRBJ2-1; D not resolved. The CDR3 here is CAWKGPYNEQFF. CDR3 DNA: TGTGCCTGGAAAGGGCCTTACAATGAGCAGTTCTTC.